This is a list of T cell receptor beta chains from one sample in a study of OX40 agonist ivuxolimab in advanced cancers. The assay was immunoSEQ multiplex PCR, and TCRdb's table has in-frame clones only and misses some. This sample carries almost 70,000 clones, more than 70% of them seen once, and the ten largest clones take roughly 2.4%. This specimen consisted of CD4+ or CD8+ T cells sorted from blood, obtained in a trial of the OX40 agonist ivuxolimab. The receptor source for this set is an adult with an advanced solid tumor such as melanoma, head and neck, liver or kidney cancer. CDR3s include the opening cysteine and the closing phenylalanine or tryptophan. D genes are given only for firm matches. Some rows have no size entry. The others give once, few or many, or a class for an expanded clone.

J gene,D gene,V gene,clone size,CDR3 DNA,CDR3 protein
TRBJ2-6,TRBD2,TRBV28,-,TGTGCCAGCAGTTTAGCGGGGGCTGGGGCCAACGTCCTGACTTTC,CASSLAGAGANVLTF
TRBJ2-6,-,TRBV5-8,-,TGTGCCAGCAGCTTGTGGGGGGCTGGGGCCAACGTCCTGACTTTC,CASSLWGAGANVLTF
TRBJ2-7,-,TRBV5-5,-,TGTGCCAGCAGAATGGTGGGGGGACAGACAAACTACGAGCAGTACTTC,CASRMVGGQTNYEQYF
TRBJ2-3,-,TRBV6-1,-,TGTGCCAGCAGTGGTACTAGCAGCGCAGATACGCAGTATTTT,CASSGTSSADTQYF
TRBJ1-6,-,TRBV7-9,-,TGTGCCAGCAGCTTAGCGGGTACGGATTCACCCCTCCACTTT,CASSLAGTDSPLHF
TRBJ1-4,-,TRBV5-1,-,TGCGCCAGCAGCTTGAACGGAATTGCAACTAATGAAAAACTGTTTTTT,CASSLNGIATNEKLFF
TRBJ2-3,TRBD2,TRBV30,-,TGTGCCTGTGGGACTAGCGGGAGATCAGATACGCAGTATTTT,CACGTSGRSDTQYF
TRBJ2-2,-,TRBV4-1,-,TGCGCCAGCAGCCCCCAGGGTAAAGGGAGAACCGGGGAGCTGTTTTTT,CASSPQGKGRTGELFF
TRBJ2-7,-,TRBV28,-,TGTGCCAGCAGTTCCACCAAGCGGGAGCAGTACTTC,CASSSTKREQYF
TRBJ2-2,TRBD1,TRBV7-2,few,TGTGCCAGCAGCTTCGTACAGGGGGCGCGGACCGGGGAGCTGTTTTTT,CASSFVQGARTGELFF
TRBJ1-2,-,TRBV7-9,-,TGTGCCAGCAGCCCCGCCTATGGCTACACCTTC,CASSPAYGYTF